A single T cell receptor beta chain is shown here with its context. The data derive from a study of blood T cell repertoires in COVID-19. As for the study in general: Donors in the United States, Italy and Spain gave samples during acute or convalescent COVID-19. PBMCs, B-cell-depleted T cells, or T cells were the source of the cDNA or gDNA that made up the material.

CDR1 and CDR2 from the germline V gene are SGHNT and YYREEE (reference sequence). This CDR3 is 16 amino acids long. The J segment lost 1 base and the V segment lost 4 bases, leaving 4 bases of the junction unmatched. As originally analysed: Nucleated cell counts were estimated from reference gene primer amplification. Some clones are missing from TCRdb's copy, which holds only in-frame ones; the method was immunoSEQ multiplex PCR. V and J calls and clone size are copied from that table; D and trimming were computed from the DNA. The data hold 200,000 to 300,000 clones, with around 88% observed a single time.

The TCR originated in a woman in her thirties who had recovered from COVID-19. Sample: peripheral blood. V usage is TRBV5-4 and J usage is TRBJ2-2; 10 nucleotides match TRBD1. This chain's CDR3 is CASSADRGQNTGELFF. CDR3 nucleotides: TGTGCCAGCAGCGCAGACAGGGGGCAGAACACCGGGGAGCTGTTTTTT.